This entry describes one T cell receptor (beta chain). Generated by immunoSEQ multiplex PCR, the TCRdb table keeps only in-frame clones and is missing some. The sample lists some 180,000 clones, 85% to 90% occurring once. These data originate in a study of blood T cell repertoires in COVID-19. V shed 5 bases and J shed 4 bases, with 13 bases lying between them. The CDR3 consists of 13 residues. Germline V gene lookup returns CDR1 SGHTS and CDR2 YDEGEE. The chain employs TRBV5-8 and TRBJ2-7; TRBD1 might be the D (5 bases). Sequenced material: peripheral blood. The clonotype comes from a woman aged 60 to 75 with acute or convalescent COVID-19. The CDR3 sequence: CASRPPSGYEQYV. CDR3 nucleotides: TGTGCCAGCAGACCTCCATCAGGGTACGAGCAGTACGTC.